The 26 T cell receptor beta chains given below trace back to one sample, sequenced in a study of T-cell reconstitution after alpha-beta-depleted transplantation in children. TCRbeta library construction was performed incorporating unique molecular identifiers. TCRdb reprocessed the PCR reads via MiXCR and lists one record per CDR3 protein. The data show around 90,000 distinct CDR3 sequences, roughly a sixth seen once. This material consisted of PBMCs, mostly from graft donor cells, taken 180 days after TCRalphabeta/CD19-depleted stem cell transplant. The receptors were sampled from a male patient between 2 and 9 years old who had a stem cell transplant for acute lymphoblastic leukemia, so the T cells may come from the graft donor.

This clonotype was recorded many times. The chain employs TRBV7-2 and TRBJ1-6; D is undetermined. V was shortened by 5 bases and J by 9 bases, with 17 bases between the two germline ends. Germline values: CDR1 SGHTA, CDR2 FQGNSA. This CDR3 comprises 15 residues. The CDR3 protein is CASSGRRAGGSPLHF. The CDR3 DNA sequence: TGTGCCAGCAGCGGAAGAAGGGCGGGTGGTTCACCCCTCCACTTT.

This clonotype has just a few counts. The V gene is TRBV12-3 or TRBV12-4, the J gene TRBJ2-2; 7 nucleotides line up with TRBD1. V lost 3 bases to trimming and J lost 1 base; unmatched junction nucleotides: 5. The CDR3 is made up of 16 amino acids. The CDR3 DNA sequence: TGTGCCAGCAGTTTCGGACAGGCCCTGAACACCGGGGAGCTGTTTTTT. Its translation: CASSFGQALNTGELFF.

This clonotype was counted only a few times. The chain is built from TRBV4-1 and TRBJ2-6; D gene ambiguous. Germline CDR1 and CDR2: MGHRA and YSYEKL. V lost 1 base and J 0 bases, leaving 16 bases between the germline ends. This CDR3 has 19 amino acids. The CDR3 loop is CASSQGLRNLGSGANVLTF. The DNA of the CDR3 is TGCGCCAGCAGCCAAGGACTCAGGAATCTGGGCTCTGGGGCCAACGTCCTGACTTTC.

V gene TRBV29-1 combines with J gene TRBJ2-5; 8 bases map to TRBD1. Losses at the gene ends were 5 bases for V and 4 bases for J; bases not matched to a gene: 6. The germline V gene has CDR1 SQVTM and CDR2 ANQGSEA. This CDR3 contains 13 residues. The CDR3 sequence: CSVSDRAGETQYF. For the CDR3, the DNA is TGCAGCGTTTCGGACAGGGCAGGAGAGACCCAGTACTTC. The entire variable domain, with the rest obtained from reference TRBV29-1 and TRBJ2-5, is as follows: SAVISQKPSRDICQRGTSLTIQCQVDSQVTMMFWYRQQPGQSLTLIATANQGSEATYESGFVIDKFPISRPNLTFSTLTVSNMSPEDSSIYLCSVSDRAGETQYFGPGTRLLVL.

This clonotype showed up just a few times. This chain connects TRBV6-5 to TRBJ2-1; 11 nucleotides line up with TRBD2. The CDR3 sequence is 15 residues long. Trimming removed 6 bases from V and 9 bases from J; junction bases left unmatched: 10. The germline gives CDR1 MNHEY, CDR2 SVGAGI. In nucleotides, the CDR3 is TGTGCCAGCAGGCTTACTAGCGGGGGCGTGAGTGAGCAGTTCTTC. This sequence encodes CASRLTSGGVSEQFF.

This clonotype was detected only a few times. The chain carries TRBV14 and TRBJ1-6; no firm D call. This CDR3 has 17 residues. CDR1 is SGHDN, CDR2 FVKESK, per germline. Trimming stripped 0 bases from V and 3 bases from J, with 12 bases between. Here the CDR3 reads CASSQEARWGYNSPLHF. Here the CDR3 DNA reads TGTGCCAGCAGCCAAGAGGCACGGTGGGGCTATAATTCACCCCTCCACTTT.

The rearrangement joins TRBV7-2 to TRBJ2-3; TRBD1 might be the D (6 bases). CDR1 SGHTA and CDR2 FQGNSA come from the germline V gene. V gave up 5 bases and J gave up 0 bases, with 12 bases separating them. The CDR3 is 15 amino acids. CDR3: CASSLQGSSTDTQYF. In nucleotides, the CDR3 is TGTGCCAGCAGCCTACAGGGATCTAGCACAGATACGCAGTATTTT.

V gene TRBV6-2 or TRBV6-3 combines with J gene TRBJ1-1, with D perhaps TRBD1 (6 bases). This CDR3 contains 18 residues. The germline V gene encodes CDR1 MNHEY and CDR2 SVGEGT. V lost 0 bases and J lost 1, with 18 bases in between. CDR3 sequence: CASSYSRDLQGENTEAFF. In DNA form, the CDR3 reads TGTGCCAGCAGTTACTCGAGAGACTTACAGGGCGAGAACACTGAAGCTTTCTTT.

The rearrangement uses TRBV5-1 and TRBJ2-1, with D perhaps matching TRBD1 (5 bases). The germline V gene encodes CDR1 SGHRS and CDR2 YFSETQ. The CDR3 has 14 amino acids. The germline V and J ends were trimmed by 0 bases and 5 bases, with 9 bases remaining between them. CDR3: CASSLALGHNEQFF. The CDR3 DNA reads TGCGCCAGCAGCTTGGCCCTGGGGCACAATGAGCAGTTCTTC.

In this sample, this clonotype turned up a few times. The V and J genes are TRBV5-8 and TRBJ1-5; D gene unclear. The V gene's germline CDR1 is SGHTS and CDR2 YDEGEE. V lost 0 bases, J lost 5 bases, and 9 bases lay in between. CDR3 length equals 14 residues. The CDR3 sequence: CASSLAAQYQPQHF. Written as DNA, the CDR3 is TGTGCCAGCAGCTTGGCGGCCCAATATCAGCCCCAGCATTTT.

CDR3 loop: CASSGRGWWGYTF. CDR3 coding DNA: TGTGCCAGCAGCGGTAGGGGCTGGTGGGGCTACACCTTC. The rearrangement joins TRBV11-3 to TRBJ1-2; tentative D call: TRBD1 (5 bases). The CDR3 contains 13 residues. V lost 5 bases and J 8 bases, leaving 15 bases between the germline ends. Germline CDR1 and CDR2: SGHNT and YENEEA.

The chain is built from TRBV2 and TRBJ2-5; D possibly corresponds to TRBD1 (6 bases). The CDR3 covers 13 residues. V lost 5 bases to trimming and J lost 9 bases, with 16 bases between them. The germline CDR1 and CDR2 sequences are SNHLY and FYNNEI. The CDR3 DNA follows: TGTGCCAGCAGTTTTCGACAGGTTGCGGCCCAGTACTTC. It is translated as CASSFRQVAAQYF.

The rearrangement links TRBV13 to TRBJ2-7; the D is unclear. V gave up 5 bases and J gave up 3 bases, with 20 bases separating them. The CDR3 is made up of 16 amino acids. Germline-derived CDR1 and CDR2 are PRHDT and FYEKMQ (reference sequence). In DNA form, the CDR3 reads TGTGCCAGCAGCGGCGTTGAACAGAACAACCACTACGAGCAGTACTTC. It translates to CASSGVEQNNHYEQYF.

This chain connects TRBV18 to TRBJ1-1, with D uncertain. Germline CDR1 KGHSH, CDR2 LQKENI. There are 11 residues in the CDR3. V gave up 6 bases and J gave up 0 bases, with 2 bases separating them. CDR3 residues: CASSVNTEAFF. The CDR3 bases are TGTGCCAGCTCTGTGAACACTGAAGCTTTCTTT.

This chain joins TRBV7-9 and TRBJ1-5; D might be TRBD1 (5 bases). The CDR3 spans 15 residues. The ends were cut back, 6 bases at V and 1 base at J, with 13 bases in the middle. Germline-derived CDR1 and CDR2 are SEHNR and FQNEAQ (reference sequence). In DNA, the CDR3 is TGTGCCAGCAGTCTCCTGGGGGGGAGCAATCAGCCCCAGCATTTT. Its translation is CASSLLGGSNQPQHF.

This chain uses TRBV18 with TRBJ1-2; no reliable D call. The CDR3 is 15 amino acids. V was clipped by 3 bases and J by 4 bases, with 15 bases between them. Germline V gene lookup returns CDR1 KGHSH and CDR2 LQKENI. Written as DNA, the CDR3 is TGTGCCAGCTCACCGCAGGTGAGACGCGCCTATGGCTACACCTTC. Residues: CASSPQVRRAYGYTF.

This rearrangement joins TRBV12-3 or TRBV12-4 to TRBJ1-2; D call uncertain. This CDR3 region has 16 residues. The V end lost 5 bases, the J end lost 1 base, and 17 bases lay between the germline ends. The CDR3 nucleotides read TGTGCCAGCAGTCCCATAGTGGTCAGCCTTAACTATGGCTACACCTTC. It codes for CASSPIVVSLNYGYTF.

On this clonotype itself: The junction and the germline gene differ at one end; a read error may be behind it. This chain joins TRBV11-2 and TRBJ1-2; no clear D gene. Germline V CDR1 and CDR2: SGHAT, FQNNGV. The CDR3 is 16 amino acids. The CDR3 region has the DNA TGTGCCAGCAGCTTACGTGGCGACCTCGGCAACTATGGCGACACCTTC. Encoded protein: CASSLRGDLGNYGDTF.

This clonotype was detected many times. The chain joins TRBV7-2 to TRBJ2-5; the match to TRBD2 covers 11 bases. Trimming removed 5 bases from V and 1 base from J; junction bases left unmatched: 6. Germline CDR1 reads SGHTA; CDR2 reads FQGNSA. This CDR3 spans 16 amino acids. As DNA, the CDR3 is TGTGCCAGCAGCATCTCTAGCGGGGGGACCCAAGAGACCCAGTACTTC. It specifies CASSISSGGTQETQYF. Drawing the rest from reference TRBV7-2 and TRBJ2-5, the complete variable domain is GAGVSQSPSNKVTEKGKDVELRCDPISGHTALYWYRQSLGQGLEFLIYFQGNSAPDKSGLPSDRFSAERTGGSVSTLTIQRTQQEDSAVYLCASSISSGGTQETQYFGPGTRLLVL.

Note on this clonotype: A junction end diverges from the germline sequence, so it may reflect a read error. The CDR3 DNA reads TGCAGTGCTAGAGTCCCCGGACAGGGGGGGTTAATCACCCACTTC. Encoded protein: CSARVPGQGGLITHF. The J gene is TRBJ2-1, the V gene TRBV20-1; 10 bases are a match to TRBD1. CDR3 length equals 15 residues. CDR1 and CDR2 (germline): DFQATT, SNEGSKA (reference sequence).

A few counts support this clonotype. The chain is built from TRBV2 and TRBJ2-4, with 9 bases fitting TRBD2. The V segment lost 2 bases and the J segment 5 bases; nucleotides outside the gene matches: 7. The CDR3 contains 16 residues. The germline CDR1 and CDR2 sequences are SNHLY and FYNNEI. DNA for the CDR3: TGTGCCAGCAGTGAAAGGCGGGGGGGTCTGGAAAACATTCAGTACTTC. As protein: CASSERRGGLENIQYF.

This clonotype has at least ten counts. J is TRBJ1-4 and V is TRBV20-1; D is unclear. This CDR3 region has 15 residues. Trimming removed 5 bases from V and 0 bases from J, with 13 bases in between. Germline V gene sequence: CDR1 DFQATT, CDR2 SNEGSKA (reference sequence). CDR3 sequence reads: CSAGHLGATNEKLFF. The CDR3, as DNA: TGCAGTGCTGGCCATTTGGGTGCAACTAATGAAAAACTGTTTTTT.

DNA of the CDR3: TGTGCCAGCACCGAGGACAACACTGAAGCTTTCTTT. Protein: CASTEDNTEAFF. The J gene is TRBJ1-1, the V gene TRBV7-9; the D is unclear. V lost 7 bases, J lost 2 bases, and 8 bases lay in between. CDR1 is SEHNR, CDR2 FQNEAQ, per germline (reference sequence). This CDR3 comprises 12 residues.

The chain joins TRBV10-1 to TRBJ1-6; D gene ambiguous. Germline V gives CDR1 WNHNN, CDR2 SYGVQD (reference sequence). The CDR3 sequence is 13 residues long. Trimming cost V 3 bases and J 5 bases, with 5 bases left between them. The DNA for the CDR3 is TGCGCCAGCAGTGATAGCCATAATTCACCCCTCCACTTT. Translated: CASSDSHNSPLHF.

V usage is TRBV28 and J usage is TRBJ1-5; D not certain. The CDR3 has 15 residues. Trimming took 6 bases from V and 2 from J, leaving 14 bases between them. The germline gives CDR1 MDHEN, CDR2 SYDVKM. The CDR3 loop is CASRERRQGNQPQHF. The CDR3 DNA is TGTGCCAGCAGAGAACGTCGGCAGGGCAATCAGCCCCAGCATTTT.

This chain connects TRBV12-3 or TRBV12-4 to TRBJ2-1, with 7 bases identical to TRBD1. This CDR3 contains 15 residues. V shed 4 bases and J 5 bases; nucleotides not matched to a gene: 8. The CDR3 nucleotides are TGTGCCAGCAGTTCAAGGATGACAGGGAACAATGAGCAGTTCTTC. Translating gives CASSSRMTGNNEQFF.